These T cell receptor beta chains were read from a single sample in a study of shared T cell receptors in the human thymus. The protocol was immunoSEQ multiplex PCR, while the TCRdb copy is restricted to in-frame clones and leaves out a portion. Found here are roughly 710,000 clones, around 85% of them singletons; the top ten hold about 0.011%. These records were also assigned to another study, of human thymus T cells.

Sequencing was carried out using thymocytes. These receptors were obtained from a girl under three years old with a congenital heart defect. The CDR3 runs from the conserved cysteine through the conserved F or W. A D gene is named only where the DNA matches it firmly. For some rows the clone size is stated as once, few or many, or as a class when expanded; others skip it.

v_call,d_call,j_call,clone_size,cdr3_nt,cdr3_aa
TRBV7-2,TRBD1,TRBJ2-7,.,TGTGCCAGCAGCCGGGACAGGGTCGAGCAGTACTTC,CASSRDRVEQYF
TRBV28,.,TRBJ1-2,.,TGTGCCAGCAGCCATCCCTGGGGCAGCGGGATCTATGGCTACACCTTC,CASSHPWGSGIYGYTF
TRBV4-3,TRBD2,TRBJ2-2,.,TGCGCCAGCAGCAGCGGGGTATTGAACACCGGGGAGCTGTTTTTT,CASSSGVLNTGELFF
TRBV29-1,TRBD1,TRBJ2-3,.,TGCAGCGTTAAGGGACAGGGGAGCACAGATACGCAGTATTTT,CSVKGQGSTDTQYF
TRBV9,TRBD2,TRBJ2-2,.,TGTGCCAGCAGCCCCCGGACTAGCGGGGGCCTTGCGGGCACCGGGGAGCTGTTTTTT,CASSPRTSGGLAGTGELFF
TRBV9,.,TRBJ1-3,.,TGTGCCAGCAGCCCCGGGGGTCCTGGAAACACCATATATTTT,CASSPGGPGNTIYF
TRBV20-1,.,TRBJ2-1,.,TGCAGTGCTAGCCCGGTAGGGGAGTTCTTC,CSASPVGEFF
TRBV11-2,.,TRBJ2-7,.,TGTGCCAGCAGCCTACGAGAACAGGTCTACGAGCAGTACTTC,CASSLREQVYEQYF
TRBV30,.,TRBJ1-3,.,TGTGCCTGGAGTGTAATGGGCCTACAAACTCGATGCACCATATATTTT,CAWSVMGLQTRCTIYF
TRBV7-4,.,TRBJ1-4,few,TGTGCCAGCAGCTTAAGCCTGAATGAAAAACTGTTTTTT,CASSLSLNEKLFF
TRBV5-5,TRBD1,TRBJ2-2,few,TGTGCCAGCAGCCATGGGACAGGAGCTACCGGGGAGCTGTTTTTT,CASSHGTGATGELFF
TRBV7-9,TRBD1,TRBJ1-3,.,TGTGCCAGCAGCTGGCGGGACAGGCCTAATATGAGCTCTGGAAACACCATATATTTT,CASSWRDRPNMSSGNTIYF
TRBV6-1,.,TRBJ2-3,.,TGTGCCAGCACCAGGCCAGATACGCAGTATTTT,CASTRPDTQYF
TRBV11-1,.,TRBJ2-5,.,TGTGCCAGCAGCCCGCGCCGGGAAGAGACCCAGTACTTC,CASSPRREETQYF
TRBV4-1,TRBD1,TRBJ1-6,.,TGCGCCAGCAGTCGAGGACAGGGGGCGAGTTCCTATAATTCACCCCTCCACTTT,CASSRGQGASSYNSPLHF
TRBV28,TRBD1,TRBJ1-2,.,TGTGCCAGCAGCAGTCACAGGGGGCTTAGCGTCTATGGCTACACCTTC,CASSSHRGLSVYGYTF
TRBV5-6,TRBD1,TRBJ1-1,.,TGTGCCAGCAGCTTGGAACAGGGGGCGGAGTTGGTAAGCACTGAAGCTTTCTTT,CASSLEQGAELVSTEAFF
TRBV14,.,TRBJ1-2,.,TGTGCCAGCAGCCAAGTCCAGGGGAGAGGCTACACCTTC,CASSQVQGRGYTF
TRBV4-1,.,TRBJ2-1,.,TGCGCCAGCAGCCACCCGGTCCCGATACATGAGCAGTTCTTC,CASSHPVPIHEQFF
TRBV7-9,.,TRBJ1-1,once,TGTGCCAGCAGCTTAGCGCAGGGGAACACTGAAGCTTTCTTT,CASSLAQGNTEAFF
TRBV5-1,.,TRBJ2-7,.,TGCGCCAGCAGCTCCCACGGCAGGGACGAGCAGTACTTC,CASSSHGRDEQYF
TRBV28,TRBD1,TRBJ1-5,once,TGTGCCAGCAGTCTTGGGACAGGTCCCAATCAGCCCCAGCATTTT,CASSLGTGPNQPQHF
TRBV7-9,.,TRBJ2-1,.,TGTGCCAGCAGCTTAGACATATCCAATAATGAGCAGTTCTTC,CASSLDISNNEQFF
TRBV27,TRBD1,TRBJ1-1,.,TGTGCCAGCAGTTTAAGGACAGGGGCTTTGAAAAGAAGAAAGAACACTGAAGCTTTCTTT,CASSLRTGALKRRKNTEAFF
TRBV6-1,.,TRBJ2-3,.,TGTGCCAGCAGTCGTTCTCTAGTGGATACGCAGTATTTT,CASSRSLVDTQYF
TRBV6-5,TRBD1,TRBJ1-1,.,TGTGCCACCACAGACAGGGCGACAAAGACTGAAGCTTTCTTT,CATTDRATKTEAFF